The 12 T cell receptor beta chains below come from one sample, sequenced in a study of blood T cells in healthy people across ages. A second PCR of about 6 to 12 cycles used a sample-barcoded 5' primer and a J-beta primer mix. TCRdb analysed the 5' RACE reads with MiXCR anew, one entry per CDR3 protein. The top ten clones hold roughly 2% of a sample with about 1.8 million distinct CDR3 sequences, just under 50% of them seen once. The specimen was blood. The source is a woman aged 40 to 50 in good health.

About this clonotype itself: One end of the junction fails to match germline, which may point to a read error. J is TRBJ1-2 and V is TRBV28; no clear D gene. The CDR3 spans 12 residues. The V gene's germline CDR1 is MDHEN and CDR2 SYDVKM. CDR3 protein: CASRLSVYGYTF. The CDR3 DNA sequence: TGTGCCAGCAGGTTATCTGTCTATGGCTACACCTTC.

The V gene is TRBV20-1, the J gene TRBJ1-6; D may be TRBD1 (5 bases). The germline CDR1 and CDR2 sequences are DFQATT and SNEGSKA (reference sequence). The germline V and J ends were trimmed by 6 bases and 10 bases, with 16 bases remaining between them. The CDR3 contains 13 residues. CDR3: CSAGPGLDSPLHF. The CDR3 bases are TGCAGTGCAGGTCCAGGGCTCGACTCACCCCTCCACTTT.

Here the CDR3 reads CASSQDAGVNEQFF. The CDR3 DNA follows: TGTGCCAGCAGCCAAGATGCAGGGGTCAATGAGCAGTTCTTC. V is TRBV3-1 and J is TRBJ2-1, with D perhaps TRBD1 (6 bases). CDR3 length equals 14 residues. The germline V gene has CDR1 LGHDT and CDR2 YNNKEL (reference sequence). V was shortened by 0 bases and J by 6 bases, with 9 bases between the two germline ends.

This clonotype occurred once. J is TRBJ2-7 and V is TRBV2; a weak D match, TRBD2 (6 bases). The assigned J gene may be wrong: the sequence end matches TRBJ2-5 better. Germline CDR1 SNHLY, CDR2 FYNNEI. This CDR3 is 14 amino acids long. The CDR3 sequence: CASSDRTTPETQYF. CDR3 coding DNA: TGTGCCAGCAGTGATCGGACTACCCCTGAGACCCAGTACTTC.

This clonotype was seen a few times. The V call is TRBV5-1, the J call TRBJ2-7, with 12 bases aligning to TRBD2. The J call may be incorrect, as the DNA end agrees better with TRBJ2-5. The CDR3 length is 15 residues. The germline V gene has CDR1 SGHRS and CDR2 YFSETQ. The DNA for the CDR3 is TGCGCCAGCAGCGGAGGACTAGCGGGGCCCCGGACCCAGTACTTC. Translation: CASSGGLAGPRTQYF.

The V gene is TRBV7-3, the J gene TRBJ2-5, with D possibly being TRBD1 or TRBD2 (5 bases each). The germline CDR1 and CDR2 sequences are SGHTA and FQGTGA. V lost 1 base to trimming and J lost 5 bases, with 23 bases between them. The CDR3 covers 18 residues. The CDR3 sequence: CASSLKGFGARGAETQYF. CDR3 coding DNA: TGTGCCAGCAGCTTAAAGGGGTTCGGGGCGAGAGGCGCCGAGACCCAGTACTTC.

This clonotype was detected a few times. The chain recombines TRBV4-2 with TRBJ2-7; perhaps TRBD2 as D (7 bases). Trimming took off 1 base at V and 3 bases at J, with 16 bases between the two ends. The length of the CDR3 is 16 residues. The germline V gene encodes CDR1 LGHNA and CDR2 YNFKEQ. In DNA form, the CDR3 reads TGTGCCAGCAGCCAAGTGGCTACGGGGGGCATCTACGAGCAGTACTTC. This codes for CASSQVATGGIYEQYF.

This chain links TRBV7-3 with TRBJ1-2; 7 bases are a match to TRBD1. The CDR3 covers 15 residues. The V gene's germline CDR1 is SGHTA and CDR2 FQGTGA. V shed 4 bases, J shed 4 bases, and the junction held 9 bases outside the gene matches. DNA for the CDR3: TGTGCCAGCAGCTCCTTAGGACAGGAGGGCTATGGCTACACCTTC. This codes for CASSSLGQEGYGYTF.

This clonotype came up once. The gene calls are TRBV6-1 and TRBJ1-6; no reliable D call. Trimming stripped 6 bases from V and 8 bases from J, with 14 bases between. Germline V gene data show CDR1 as MNHNS and CDR2 as SASEGT. The CDR3 runs 14 residues. The CDR3 here is CASRLGPEDSPLHF. The CDR3, as DNA: TGTGCCAGCAGGCTCGGGCCAGAGGATTCACCCCTCCACTTT.

The chain has TRBV9 and TRBJ2-7, with TRBD2 identical over 10 bases. The germline V gene encodes CDR1 SGDLS and CDR2 YYNGEE. Trimming at V came to 0 bases and at J to 7 bases, leaving 10 bases not matched to a gene. This CDR3 comprises 16 residues. CDR3 residues: CASSVVAGGSRSEQYF. DNA for the CDR3: TGTGCCAGCAGCGTAGTAGCGGGGGGAAGTAGGAGTGAGCAGTACTTC.

This clonotype has only a few counts. The V gene is TRBV2, the J gene TRBJ1-2; TRBD1 agrees at 7 bases. From germline, CDR1 is SNHLY and CDR2 FYNNEI. V gave up 9 bases and J gave up 4 bases; unmatched junction bases: 11. The CDR3 is 14 residues long. CDR3: CASYDPTGTYGYTF. CDR3 coding DNA: TGTGCCAGTTACGATCCGACAGGGACCTATGGCTACACCTTC.

The CDR3 bases are TGCAGTGCTAGGGAGGAAACGGAAGCTTTCTTT. Its translation is CSAREETEAFF. The chain uses TRBV20-1 and TRBJ1-1; D is unresolved. Between the trimmed V and J ends, which lost 3 bases and 8 bases, there was a span of 10 bases. Germline CDR1 is DFQATT and CDR2 is SNEGSKA (reference sequence). This CDR3 is built from 11 residues.